A selection of T cell receptor beta chains follows, all from one sample in a study of T cell responses to AZD1222 COVID-19 vaccine. TCRdb's table, derived via immunoSEQ multiplex PCR, lists solely in-frame clones and lacks some. The sample consists of under 130,000 clones, roughly 87% of them appearing once. The sequences come from peripheral blood, collected on day 0 of AZD1222 vaccination. The receptor set was obtained from an adult in good health. CDR3s include the opening cysteine and the closing phenylalanine or tryptophan. The D gene is left open where the match is weak. The size of a clone is reported for some rows only, either as once, few or many, or as a class for expanded clones.

v_gene: TRBV10-2
len: 12
abundance: NA
d_gene: NA
j_gene: TRBJ2-7
CDR3aa: CASMGPAYEQYF
CDR3nt: TGCGCCAGCATGGGCCCTGCCTACGAGCAGTACTTC

v_gene: TRBV19
len: 13
abundance: once
d_gene: NA
j_gene: TRBJ2-5
CDR3aa: CASSPRFAETQYF
CDR3nt: TGTGCCAGTAGTCCCCGCTTTGCGGAGACCCAGTACTTC

v_gene: TRBV18
len: 16
abundance: NA
d_gene: NA
j_gene: TRBJ1-4
CDR3aa: CASSRGAGRTVEKLFF
CDR3nt: TGTGCCAGCTCGCGAGGAGCTGGGAGGACAGTTGAAAAACTGTTTTTT

v_gene: TRBV19
len: 16
abundance: NA
d_gene: TRBD2
j_gene: TRBJ2-1
CDR3aa: CASRLGASGGAGEQFF
CDR3nt: TGTGCCAGTAGACTGGGAGCTAGCGGGGGGGCGGGTGAGCAGTTCTTC

v_gene: TRBV5-8
len: 18
abundance: NA
d_gene: TRBD1
j_gene: TRBJ2-1
CDR3aa: CASSYSHLRDSFYNEQFF
CDR3nt: TGTGCCAGCAGCTATTCCCACCTACGGGACAGTTTTTACAATGAGCAGTTCTTC

v_gene: TRBV28
len: 13
abundance: NA
d_gene: TRBD1
j_gene: TRBJ2-3
CDR3aa: CASDRGRTDTQYF
CDR3nt: TGTGCCAGCGACAGGGGAAGGACAGATACGCAGTATTTT

v_gene: TRBV10-3
len: 16
abundance: NA
d_gene: NA
j_gene: TRBJ1-6
CDR3aa: CAISELPPAPNSPLHF
CDR3nt: TGTGCCATCAGTGAGTTGCCACCCGCCCCCAATTCACCCCTCCACTTT

v_gene: TRBV24-1
len: 14
abundance: NA
d_gene: TRBD2
j_gene: TRBJ2-3
CDR3aa: CATSSGGAPDTQYF
CDR3nt: TGTGCCACCAGTAGCGGGGGGGCCCCAGATACGCAGTATTTT

v_gene: TRBV11-3
len: 17
abundance: NA
d_gene: TRBD1
j_gene: TRBJ2-6
CDR3aa: CASGPGQGISGANVLTF
CDR3nt: TGTGCCAGCGGACCGGGACAGGGAATTTCTGGGGCCAACGTCCTGACTTTC

v_gene: TRBV9
len: 16
abundance: once
d_gene: NA
j_gene: TRBJ2-1
CDR3aa: CASSKDWTVPGNEQFF
CDR3nt: TGTGCCAGCAGCAAAGATTGGACAGTCCCAGGGAATGAGCAGTTCTTC

v_gene: TRBV5-1
len: 12
abundance: NA
d_gene: NA
j_gene: TRBJ2-5
CDR3aa: CASSGVGETQYF
CDR3nt: TGCGCCAGCAGCGGTGTAGGGGAGACCCAGTACTTC

v_gene: TRBV12-3/TRBV12-4
len: 13
abundance: few
d_gene: NA
j_gene: TRBJ1-1
CDR3aa: CASKHHRVFEAFF
CDR3nt: TGTGCCAGCAAACACCACAGGGTTTTTGAAGCTTTCTTT

v_gene: TRBV7-9
len: 14
abundance: NA
d_gene: NA
j_gene: TRBJ2-7
CDR3aa: CASSPVPVHYEQYF
CDR3nt: TGTGCCAGCAGCCCAGTTCCAGTCCACTACGAGCAGTACTTC

v_gene: TRBV5-4
len: 14
abundance: NA
d_gene: NA
j_gene: TRBJ2-7
CDR3aa: CASSFAMATNEQYF
CDR3nt: TGTGCCAGCAGCTTTGCCATGGCAACGAACGAGCAGTACTTC

v_gene: TRBV5-4
len: 17
abundance: NA
d_gene: NA
j_gene: TRBJ2-3
CDR3aa: CASSLRTVGWRGDTQYF
CDR3nt: TGTGCCAGCAGCCTAAGGACCGTAGGCTGGCGGGGAGATACGCAGTATTTT

v_gene: TRBV29-1
len: 16
abundance: NA
d_gene: NA
j_gene: TRBJ1-2
CDR3aa: CSVEDRGAGTNYGYTF
CDR3nt: TGCAGCGTTGAAGACCGTGGGGCAGGGACCAACTATGGCTACACCTTC

v_gene: TRBV7-9
len: 15
abundance: NA
d_gene: TRBD1
j_gene: TRBJ1-1
CDR3aa: CASSITGGVNTEAFF
CDR3nt: TGTGCCAGCAGCATTACAGGGGGCGTGAACACTGAAGCTTTCTTT

v_gene: TRBV2
len: 16
abundance: NA
d_gene: TRBD1
j_gene: TRBJ1-2
CDR3aa: CASSEAKDRQGYGYTF
CDR3nt: TGTGCCAGCAGTGAAGCTAAGGACAGGCAGGGGTATGGCTACACCTTC

v_gene: TRBV5-4
len: 12
abundance: few
d_gene: NA
j_gene: TRBJ1-1
CDR3aa: CASSQGGTEAFF
CDR3nt: TGTGCCAGCAGCCAAGGAGGAACTGAAGCTTTCTTT

v_gene: TRBV7-8
len: 17
abundance: NA
d_gene: NA
j_gene: TRBJ1-4
CDR3aa: CASSYSRALGTNEKLFF
CDR3nt: TGTGCCAGCAGCTACTCTAGGGCGCTCGGAACTAATGAAAAACTGTTTTTT

v_gene: TRBV5-1
len: 16
abundance: NA
d_gene: NA
j_gene: TRBJ1-1
CDR3aa: CASSLASPGGDAEAFF
CDR3nt: TGCGCCAGCAGCTTGGCCTCCCCAGGAGGTGACGCTGAAGCTTTCTTT

v_gene: TRBV19
len: 13
abundance: few
d_gene: NA
j_gene: TRBJ1-5
CDR3aa: CASSPGLNQPQHF
CDR3nt: TGTGCCAGTAGCCCGGGACTCAATCAGCCCCAGCATTTT

v_gene: TRBV11-1
len: 14
abundance: NA
d_gene: TRBD1
j_gene: TRBJ2-1
CDR3aa: CASSNQDRSNEQFF
CDR3nt: TGTGCCAGCAGCAACCAGGACAGGTCCAATGAGCAGTTCTTC

v_gene: TRBV5-5
len: 14
abundance: once
d_gene: TRBD1
j_gene: TRBJ1-1
CDR3aa: CASSAVGQGLEAFF
CDR3nt: TGTGCCAGTTCGGCCGTGGGACAGGGTCTTGAAGCTTTCTTT

v_gene: TRBV6-5
len: 14
abundance: NA
d_gene: NA
j_gene: TRBJ2-7
CDR3aa: CASLPGPKASEQYF
CDR3nt: TGTGCCAGCTTACCGGGACCGAAGGCCTCCGAGCAGTACTTC

v_gene: TRBV4-2
len: 12
abundance: NA
d_gene: NA
j_gene: TRBJ1-2
CDR3aa: CASSPSGSGYTF
CDR3nt: TGTGCCAGCAGCCCGTCAGGGAGTGGCTACACCTTC

v_gene: TRBV7-6
len: 15
abundance: NA
d_gene: NA
j_gene: TRBJ1-1
CDR3aa: CASSLDPGINTEAFF
CDR3nt: TGTGCCAGCAGCTTAGATCCAGGGATTAACACTGAAGCTTTCTTT

v_gene: TRBV5-6
len: 15
abundance: NA
d_gene: NA
j_gene: TRBJ1-2
CDR3aa: CASSLVNRAPYGYTF
CDR3nt: TGTGCCAGCAGCTTGGTTAACCGGGCCCCTTATGGCTACACCTTC

v_gene: TRBV5-4
len: 14
abundance: NA
d_gene: NA
j_gene: TRBJ1-3
CDR3aa: CASSPGPSGNTIYF
CDR3nt: TGTGCCAGCAGCCCGGGACCCTCTGGAAACACCATATATTTT

v_gene: TRBV18
len: 16
abundance: NA
d_gene: NA
j_gene: TRBJ2-7
CDR3aa: CASSPRAGAESYEQYF
CDR3nt: TGTGCCAGCTCACCACGGGCAGGGGCCGAGTCCTACGAGCAGTACTTC

v_gene: TRBV6-2/TRBV6-3
len: 18
abundance: NA
d_gene: TRBD1
j_gene: TRBJ1-1
CDR3aa: CASSYSDRGRTTDTEAFF
CDR3nt: TGTGCCAGCAGTTACTCCGACAGGGGACGAACTACCGACACTGAAGCTTTCTTT

v_gene: TRBV7-6
len: 15
abundance: NA
d_gene: NA
j_gene: TRBJ2-7
CDR3aa: CASSLDTGIPYEQYF
CDR3nt: TGTGCCAGCAGCTTAGATACGGGAATTCCCTACGAGCAGTACTTC

v_gene: TRBV2
len: 13
abundance: NA
d_gene: NA
j_gene: TRBJ1-5
CDR3aa: CASSEEGNQPQHF
CDR3nt: TGTGCCAGCAGTGAAGAGGGCAATCAGCCCCAGCATTTT

v_gene: TRBV6-1
len: 12
abundance: once
d_gene: NA
j_gene: TRBJ1-5
CDR3aa: CASSEVRGRPHF
CDR3nt: TGTGCCAGCAGTGAAGTCCGGGGCCGGCCGCATTTT

v_gene: TRBV21-1
len: 15
abundance: NA
d_gene: NA
j_gene: TRBJ1-5
CDR3aa: CASSKPYNSNQPQHF
CDR3nt: TGTGCCAGCAGCAAACCATATAATAGCAATCAGCCCCAGCATTTT

v_gene: TRBV30
len: 12
abundance: NA
d_gene: TRBD1
j_gene: TRBJ1-2
CDR3aa: CAWSLTGKGYTF
CDR3nt: TGTGCCTGGAGTCTGACAGGGAAAGGCTACACCTTC

v_gene: TRBV3-1/TRBV3-2
len: 14
abundance: NA
d_gene: NA
j_gene: TRBJ2-2
CDR3aa: CASSQGIDTGELFF
CDR3nt: TGTGCCAGCAGCCAAGGTATTGACACCGGGGAGCTGTTTTTT

v_gene: TRBV7-9
len: 15
abundance: NA
d_gene: NA
j_gene: TRBJ2-2
CDR3aa: CASSLRRLNTGELFF
CDR3nt: TGTGCCAGCAGCTTAAGACGGTTGAACACCGGGGAGCTGTTTTTT

v_gene: TRBV7-3
len: 17
abundance: NA
d_gene: TRBD2
j_gene: TRBJ2-2
CDR3aa: CASSLGGIAGGTGELFF
CDR3nt: TGTGCCAGCAGCTTAGGCGGGATAGCGGGGGGCACCGGGGAGCTGTTTTTT

v_gene: TRBV18
len: 15
abundance: NA
d_gene: TRBD1
j_gene: TRBJ2-1
CDR3aa: CASSPDRDSVNEQFF
CDR3nt: TGTGCCAGCTCACCGGACAGGGACTCAGTCAATGAGCAGTTCTTC

v_gene: TRBV9
len: 16
abundance: NA
d_gene: NA
j_gene: TRBJ2-7
CDR3aa: CASSIATGIPPYEQYF
CDR3nt: TGTGCCAGCAGCATCGCAACAGGGATCCCCCCCTACGAGCAGTACTTC

v_gene: TRBV6-5
len: 16
abundance: NA
d_gene: TRBD1
j_gene: TRBJ1-6
CDR3aa: CASSYSKGQGNSPLHF
CDR3nt: TGTGCCAGCAGTTACTCGAAGGGACAGGGGAATTCACCCCTCCACTTT

v_gene: TRBV18
len: 17
abundance: NA
d_gene: TRBD1
j_gene: TRBJ2-7
CDR3aa: CASSPGQGWDRSYEQYF
CDR3nt: TGTGCCAGCTCACCGGGGCAGGGATGGGACAGGTCCTACGAGCAGTACTTC

v_gene: TRBV20-1
len: 11
abundance: NA
d_gene: NA
j_gene: TRBJ2-7
CDR3aa: CSATEGWEQYF
CDR3nt: TGCAGTGCCACCGAGGGATGGGAGCAGTACTTC

v_gene: TRBV7-8
len: 15
abundance: NA
d_gene: NA
j_gene: TRBJ1-5
CDR3aa: CASSLSPAGNQPQHF
CDR3nt: TGTGCCAGCAGCTTAAGTCCAGCGGGCAATCAGCCCCAGCATTTT

v_gene: TRBV7-3
len: 17
abundance: NA
d_gene: NA
j_gene: TRBJ2-1
CDR3aa: CASSLKGNRASYNEQFF
CDR3nt: TGTGCCAGCAGCTTAAAGGGTAACAGGGCCTCCTACAATGAGCAGTTCTTC

v_gene: TRBV5-5
len: 15
abundance: NA
d_gene: NA
j_gene: TRBJ1-6
CDR3aa: CASSLFLGGNSPLHF
CDR3nt: TGTGCCAGCAGCTTGTTCCTAGGAGGAAATTCACCCCTCCACTTT

v_gene: TRBV11-3
len: 15
abundance: NA
d_gene: NA
j_gene: TRBJ2-1
CDR3aa: CASSLRPAGLSEQFF
CDR3nt: TGTGCCAGCAGCTTAAGGCCTGCGGGACTCAGTGAGCAGTTCTTC

v_gene: TRBV19
len: 16
abundance: NA
d_gene: NA
j_gene: TRBJ1-6
CDR3aa: CASSISGGRAESPLHF
CDR3nt: TGTGCCAGTAGTATATCCGGCGGCAGGGCGGAATCACCCCTCCACTTT